Listed below are T cell receptor beta chains from one sample, sequenced in a study of cytomegalovirus exposure and HLA in healthy donors. TCRdb keeps only in-frame clones here, not all; method: immunoSEQ multiplex PCR. The sample consists of tens of thousands of clones, approximately 90% of them appearing once. The specimen sequenced was PBMCs. These receptors all stem from a woman aged 18-29 years in good health and CMV-seropositive. Both conserved end residues are part of each CDR3. Fields, in order: CDR3 protein, CDR3 DNA, clone size, J gene, D gene, V gene. The D gene is left open where the match is weak. Only some rows state a clone size, as once, few, many or a class for expanded clones.

CASSLTGGGNQPQHF	TGTGCCAGTAGCTTGACAGGGGGCGGCAATCAGCCCCAGCATTTT	once	TRBJ1-5	TRBD1	TRBV19
CASSRTLAVYDEQFF	TGTGCCAGCAGCCGCACCCTAGCGGTATATGATGAGCAGTTCTTC	once	TRBJ2-1	TRBD2	TRBV4-1
CASSSRDRVYEQYF	TGTGCCAGCAGCTCCCGGGACAGGGTCTACGAGCAGTACTTC	.	TRBJ2-7	TRBD1	TRBV7-9
CASSLGGLSSEFVYEQYF	TGTGCTAGCAGCTTAGGAGGTCTGTCTAGTGAGTTTGTCTACGAGCAGTACTTC	.	TRBJ2-7	.	TRBV7-7
CASSPAVNYEQYF	TGTGCCAGCTCGCCCGCGGTCAACTACGAGCAGTACTTC	.	TRBJ2-7	.	TRBV18
CASSLYGGSNQPQHF	TGTGCCAGCAGTTTATATGGGGGCAGCAATCAGCCCCAGCATTTT	.	TRBJ1-5	.	TRBV27
CASAGYSYEQYF	TGTGCCAGCGCGGGGTATTCCTACGAGCAGTACTTC	once	TRBJ2-7	.	TRBV6-1
CASSLTPGQGTYEQYF	TGTGCCAGCAGCTTAACCCCGGGACAGGGGACATACGAGCAGTACTTC	.	TRBJ2-7	TRBD1	TRBV7-8
CASSLGTGGTYEQYF	TGTGCCAGCAGCTTAGGGACAGGGGGTACCTACGAGCAGTACTTC	.	TRBJ2-7	TRBD1	TRBV7-9
CASSLVQGGTEAFF	TGTGCCAGCAGCTTAGTACAGGGTGGCACTGAAGCTTTCTTT	.	TRBJ1-1	.	TRBV7-9
CASSKSGYGYTF	TGTGCCAGCAGTAAGTCCGGGTATGGCTACACCTTC	.	TRBJ1-2	.	TRBV6-1
CASSLGDRVPGELFF	TGTGCCAGCAGCTTAGGGGACAGGGTCCCCGGGGAGCTGTTTTTT	.	TRBJ2-2	TRBD1	TRBV11-2
CASGLGNRGRDTGELFF	TGTGCTAGTGGTTTGGGCAACCGCGGCAGGGACACCGGGGAGCTGTTTTTT	.	TRBJ2-2	.	TRBV12-5
CASSPLLTGNEQFF	TGTGCCAGTAGTCCCCTCCTTACGGGTAATGAGCAGTTCTTC	.	TRBJ2-1	.	TRBV19
CASSPGLAGDFSYNEQFF	TGTGCCAGCAGCCCGGGACTAGCGGGAGATTTTTCCTACAATGAGCAGTTCTTC	once	TRBJ2-1	TRBD2	TRBV11-2
CASSVGGRRTEAFF	TGCGCCAGCAGTGTTGGAGGGCGTCGGACTGAAGCTTTCTTT	.	TRBJ1-1	.	TRBV10-1
CASSLHTLNRELEQYF	TGTGCCAGCAGCCTCCACACCTTAAACAGGGAGTTGGAGCAGTACTTC	once	TRBJ2-7	.	TRBV5-5
CARWGLGENTEAFF	TGTGCCAGATGGGGGCTTGGAGAGAACACTGAAGCTTTCTTT	.	TRBJ1-1	.	TRBV27
CASRFPGDQRGYTF	TGTGCCAGCAGGTTCCCAGGGGATCAAAGGGGCTACACCTTC	.	TRBJ1-2	.	TRBV6-6
CARGSRTGFYGYTF	TGTGCCAGAGGGTCCCGGACAGGCTTCTATGGCTACACCTTC	.	TRBJ1-2	TRBD1	TRBV5-3
CASSVDQRSSYNEQFF	TGTGCCAGCAGCGTAGATCAGCGAAGCTCCTACAATGAGCAGTTCTTC	.	TRBJ2-1	.	TRBV9
CASRLAGGYYNEQFF	TGTGCCAGCAGGTTAGCGGGAGGGTACTACAATGAGCAGTTCTTC	.	TRBJ2-1	TRBD2	TRBV2
CASSDGWEGKGEQFF	TGTGCCAGCAGTGACGGGTGGGAGGGTAAAGGAGAGCAGTTCTTC	few	TRBJ2-1	TRBD2	TRBV6-4
CASSEIAGGPQETQYF	TGTGCCAGCAGTGAAATAGCGGGGGGGCCCCAAGAGACCCAGTACTTC	.	TRBJ2-5	TRBD2	TRBV6-1
CASKTSGRYEQYF	TGTGCCAGCAAAACTAGCGGGAGGTACGAGCAGTACTTC	.	TRBJ2-7	TRBD2	TRBV6-5
CASSPGLYQSSYEQYF	TGCGCCAGCAGCCCCGGACTGTACCAAAGCTCCTACGAGCAGTACTTC	.	TRBJ2-7	.	TRBV5-1
CASSIARGLYEQYF	TGTGCCAGTAGTATAGCCAGGGGGCTCTACGAGCAGTACTTC	.	TRBJ2-7	TRBD1	TRBV19
CASTRTGEIHEQYF	TGTGCCAGCACTCGGACAGGGGAAATCCACGAGCAGTACTTC	once	TRBJ2-7	TRBD1	TRBV6-1
CAWIPRGGAVGTQYF	TGTGCCTGGATCCCTCGAGGGGGGGCCGTCGGGACCCAGTACTTC	.	TRBJ2-5	.	TRBV30
CASSLSLNSNQPQHF	TGTGCCAGCAGTTTAAGTCTAAATAGCAATCAGCCCCAGCATTTT	few	TRBJ1-5	.	TRBV2
CASSVEGTGPYEQYF	TGTGCCAGCAGCGTAGAGGGGACAGGGCCCTACGAGCAGTACTTC	.	TRBJ2-7	TRBD1	TRBV9
CASRLTGSYNEQFF	TGCGCCAGCAGGTTGACAGGCTCCTACAATGAGCAGTTCTTC	.	TRBJ2-1	.	TRBV23-1
CASSRPGGSSYNEQFF	TGTGCCAGCAGCCGCCCAGGGGGAAGCTCCTACAATGAGCAGTTCTTC	.	TRBJ2-1	TRBD1	TRBV7-2
CASSGQISNQPQHF	TGTGCCAGTAGCGGACAGATTAGCAATCAGCCCCAGCATTTT	.	TRBJ1-5	.	TRBV19
CASSQELQGAFYEQYF	TGCGCCAGCAGCCAAGAACTACAGGGGGCTTTCTACGAGCAGTACTTC	.	TRBJ2-7	TRBD1	TRBV4-3
CASSPRGRGGRNEQFF	TGTGCCAGTAGTCCACGGGGTCGGGGGGGCCGCAATGAGCAGTTCTTC	.	TRBJ2-1	TRBD2	TRBV19
CASSPFPGVPTLATNEKLFF	TGCGCCAGCAGCCCATTCCCGGGGGTCCCGACCCTTGCAACTAATGAAAAACTGTTTTTT	.	TRBJ1-4	.	TRBV4-3
CASSQDSGTGDEKLFF	TGTGCCAGCAGCCAAGATTCCGGGACAGGAGATGAAAAACTGTTTTTT	.	TRBJ1-4	TRBD1	TRBV4-2
CASSPLEAGQGHNEQFF	TGTGCCAGCTCACCATTAGAGGCAGGACAGGGGCACAATGAGCAGTTCTTC	.	TRBJ2-1	TRBD1	TRBV18
CASSFREAGVNNEQFF	TGTGCCAGCAGCTTTAGGGAAGCGGGAGTAAACAATGAGCAGTTCTTC	.	TRBJ2-1	TRBD2	TRBV5-5
CASSERQGGTDTQYF	TGTGCCAGCAGCGAAAGACAGGGAGGCACAGATACGCAGTATTTT	.	TRBJ2-3	.	TRBV21-1
CASRPAGNYGYTF	TGTGCCAGCCGTCCGGCGGGGAACTATGGCTACACCTTC	few	TRBJ1-2	.	TRBV6-5
CASSQKTATNEKLFF	TGCGCCAGCAGCCAGAAAACAGCAACTAATGAAAAACTGTTTTTT	.	TRBJ1-4	.	TRBV4-1
CASSFRLAGKETQYF	TGTGCCAGCAGTTTTCGGCTAGCGGGAAAAGAGACCCAGTACTTC	.	TRBJ2-5	TRBD2	TRBV27
CASSVGTGPVSNQPQHF	TGTGCCAGCAGTGTTGGGACAGGGCCTGTGAGCAATCAGCCCCAGCATTTT	.	TRBJ1-5	TRBD1	TRBV27
CASSRQGFTDTQYF	TGTGCCAGCAGCAGACAGGGATTCACAGATACGCAGTATTTT	.	TRBJ2-3	TRBD1	TRBV6-5
CASSPTTANTGELFF	TGTGCCAGCAGCCCCACAACAGCAAACACCGGGGAGCTGTTTTTT	.	TRBJ2-2	.	TRBV7-9
CASSYSGDQGEQYF	TGTGCCAGCAGTTACTCAGGGGACCAGGGGGAGCAGTACTTC	.	TRBJ2-7	.	TRBV6-5
CASSLVVGTGSYNEQFF	TGTGCCAGCAGCTTAGTGGTCGGGACAGGGTCCTACAATGAGCAGTTCTTC	.	TRBJ2-1	TRBD1	TRBV7-8
CASSLPTGKNTEAFF	TGTGCCAGCAGCTTGCCGACAGGGAAGAACACTGAAGCTTTCTTT	.	TRBJ1-1	TRBD1	TRBV5-4
CASSPNHRNLNTEAFF	TGTGCCAGCAGCCCTAATCACAGGAATCTGAACACTGAAGCTTTCTTT	.	TRBJ1-1	.	TRBV4-2
CSARGSGEAFF	TGCAGTGCTAGAGGTTCAGGAGAAGCTTTCTTT	.	TRBJ1-1	.	TRBV20-1
CASSLDAGSYEQYF	TGTGCCAGCAGCTTAGACGCGGGCAGCTACGAGCAGTACTTC	.	TRBJ2-7	.	TRBV11-2
CASSTARQDWEETQYF	TGTGCCAGCAGCACGGCAAGACAGGATTGGGAAGAGACCCAGTACTTC	.	TRBJ2-5	.	TRBV5-4
CASSSVAGGQETQYF	TGTGCCAGCAGCTCCGTAGCGGGGGGGCAAGAGACCCAGTACTTC	.	TRBJ2-5	TRBD2	TRBV7-2